Detailed here is one T cell receptor beta chain. The antigen remains unidentified. The CDR3 sequence is 16 residues long. Germline CDR1 is SGHTS and CDR2 is YDEGEE. V shed 3 bases and J shed 4 bases, with 17 bases lying between them. A multiplex PCR was run with 60 Vbeta primers and 13 Jbeta primers. Authors' processing steps: Approximately 72 million unique TCR beta chains, about 11 million of them shared, were counted by a later analysis. Method: immunoSEQ multiplex PCR; TCRdb's copy keeps in-frame clones and lacks some. That table is the source of V, J and clone size, and D and trimming were worked out from the DNA. Of a few hundred thousand clones listed, 75% to 85% were seen once; the top ten hold less than 3.5%. These data are taken from a study of cytomegalovirus exposure and HLA in healthy donors. Findings and limits, study-wide: Later work showed greater clonal expansion in HLA-associated TCR beta chains than in equally common others. Later analysis placed DRB1 highest and HLA-C lowest in TCR association rates, which differed by HLA locus. V- and J-gene trimming in TCR beta was tied to a missense DCLRE1C variant by an analysis performed later.

This receptor was obtained from a woman aged 55-75 years in good health and CMV-seropositive. The sample taken for sequencing was PBMCs. The V and J genes are TRBV5-8 and TRBJ1-5; D is perhaps TRBD1 (5 bases). CDR3 loop: CASSSGGGFRNQPQHF. The DNA of the CDR3 is TGTGCCAGCAGCTCGGGGGGAGGGTTCCGTAATCAGCCCCAGCATTTT.